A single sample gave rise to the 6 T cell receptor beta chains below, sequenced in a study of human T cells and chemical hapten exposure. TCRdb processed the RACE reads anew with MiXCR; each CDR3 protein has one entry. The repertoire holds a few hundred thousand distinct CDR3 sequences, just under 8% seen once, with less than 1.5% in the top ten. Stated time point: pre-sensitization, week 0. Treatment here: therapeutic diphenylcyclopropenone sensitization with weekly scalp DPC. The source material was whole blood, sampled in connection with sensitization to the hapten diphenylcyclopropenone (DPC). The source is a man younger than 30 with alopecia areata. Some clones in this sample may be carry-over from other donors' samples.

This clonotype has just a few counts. This CDR3 reads CASSFTYRTISHNEQFF. CDR3 bases: TGTGCCAGCAGCTTTACCTACAGGACAATCTCTCACAATGAGCAGTTCTTC. V usage is TRBV7-9 and J usage is TRBJ2-1, with D possibly being TRBD1 (5 bases). Germline CDR1 and CDR2: SEHNR and FQNEAQ (reference sequence). The CDR3 is made up of 17 amino acids. V lost 3 bases and J lost 5, with 20 bases in between.

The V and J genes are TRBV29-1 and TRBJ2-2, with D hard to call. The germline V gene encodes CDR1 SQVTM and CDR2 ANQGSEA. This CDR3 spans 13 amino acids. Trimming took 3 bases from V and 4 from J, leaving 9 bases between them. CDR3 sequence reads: CSVDLDGTGELFF. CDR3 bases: TGCAGCGTTGACCTAGATGGCACCGGGGAGCTGTTTTTT.

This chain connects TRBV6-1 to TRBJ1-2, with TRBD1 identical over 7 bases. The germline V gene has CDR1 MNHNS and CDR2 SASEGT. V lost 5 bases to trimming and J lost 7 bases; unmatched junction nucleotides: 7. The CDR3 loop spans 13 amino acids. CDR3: CASSLQGVAGYTF. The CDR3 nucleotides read TGTGCCAGCAGTCTTCAGGGGGTCGCTGGCTACACCTTC.

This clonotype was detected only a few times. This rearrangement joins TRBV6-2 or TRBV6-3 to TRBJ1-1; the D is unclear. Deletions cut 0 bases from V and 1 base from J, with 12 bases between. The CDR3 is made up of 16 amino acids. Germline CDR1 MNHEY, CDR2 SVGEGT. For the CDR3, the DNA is TGTGCCAGCAGTTACTCTGTCCGACTGAAGAACACTGAAGCTTTCTTT. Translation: CASSYSVRLKNTEAFF.

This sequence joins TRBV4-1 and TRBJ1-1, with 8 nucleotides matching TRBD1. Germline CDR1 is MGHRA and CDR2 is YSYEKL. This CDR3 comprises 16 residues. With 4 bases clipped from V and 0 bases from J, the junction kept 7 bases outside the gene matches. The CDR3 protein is CASSPWTGNMNTEAFF. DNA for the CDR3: TGCGCCAGCAGCCCCTGGACAGGGAACATGAACACTGAAGCTTTCTTT.

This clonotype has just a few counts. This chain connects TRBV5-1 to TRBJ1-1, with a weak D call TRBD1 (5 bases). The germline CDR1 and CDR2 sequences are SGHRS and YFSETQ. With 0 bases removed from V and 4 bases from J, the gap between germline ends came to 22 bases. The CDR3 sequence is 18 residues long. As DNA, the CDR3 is TGCGCCAGCAGCTTGGTGGCCGGGGGAGGGGAGGAAATCACTGAAGCTTTCTTT. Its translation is CASSLVAGGGEEITEAFF.